The 15 T cell receptor beta chains below were found in one sample sequenced in a study of blood T cell repertoires in COVID-19 (dated by TCRdb to the early 2020s). The library was prepared using the immunoSEQ multiplex PCR assay. TCRdb holds this immuneACCESS table with in-frame rearrangements only. Some clones are missing; in checked studies, unresolved V genes explain under half, and the rest has no known cause. In all, the sample holds 65,000 or so clones, and around four fifths of those were seen once. The top ten clones comprise roughly 10% of the sample. The source material was peripheral blood. The receptor set was obtained from a young man with COVID-19, enrolled during active disease.

The chain has TRBV2 and TRBJ2-5, with 9 bases matching TRBD1. Germline loops: CDR1 SNHLY, CDR2 FYNNEI. Germline trimming cut 1 base from V and 3 bases from J; bases unmatched to any gene: 3. This CDR3 is built from 15 residues. In nucleotides, the CDR3 is TGTGCCAGCAGTGAAGACAGGGGGCGAAAAGAGACCCAGTACTTC. This encodes CASSEDRGRKETQYF.

The rearrangement joins TRBV24-1 to TRBJ1-5; D remains unclear. This CDR3 comprises 12 residues. The V end lost 10 bases, the J end lost 0 bases, and 6 bases lay between the germline ends. The V gene's germline CDR1 is KGHDR and CDR2 SFDVKD. This CDR3 reads CATSGSNQPQHF. The CDR3 DNA sequence: TGTGCCACGTCGGGTAGCAATCAGCCCCAGCATTTT.

The chain carries TRBV7-9 and TRBJ2-1, with 9 bases matching TRBD2. J lost 11 bases, V lost 4 bases, and 12 bases had no gene match. Germline V CDR1 and CDR2: SEHNR, FQNEAQ (reference sequence). This CDR3 comprises 15 residues. CDR3 in DNA: TGTGCCAGCAGCTACCTAGCGGGATTCCCCATGCAGCAGTTCTTC. Translated, it gives CASSYLAGFPMQQFF.

The V and J genes are TRBV28 and TRBJ1-3; perhaps TRBD1 as D (6 bases). The CDR3 has 14 amino acids. Deletions cut 5 bases from V and 4 bases from J, with 12 bases between. The germline gives CDR1 MDHEN, CDR2 SYDVKM. The CDR3 DNA sequence: TGTGCCAGCAGTGTCGGGGGGCAAGGAAACACCATATATTTT. Amino acids: CASSVGGQGNTIYF. Filled out from reference TRBV28 and TRBJ1-3, the complete variable domain reads DVKVTQSSRYLVKRTGEKVFLECVQDMDHENMFWYRQDPGLGLRLIYFSYDVKMKEKGDIPEGYSVSREKKERFSLILESASTNQTSMYLCASSVGGQGNTIYFGEGSWLTVV.

The chain links TRBV28 to TRBJ1-2; D gene ambiguous. Trimming pared 3 bases from V and 4 bases from J, leaving 6 bases between. This CDR3 has 12 residues. The V gene's germline CDR1 is MDHEN and CDR2 SYDVKM. CDR3 protein: CASSLEGYGYTF. CDR3 sequence (DNA): TGTGCCAGCAGTTTGGAGGGCTATGGCTACACCTTC.

This clone was observed a handful of times. The V gene is TRBV6-2 or TRBV6-3, the J gene TRBJ1-1, with D perhaps TRBD1 (5 bases). The V end lost 2 bases, the J end lost 5 bases, and 9 bases lay between the germline ends. The CDR3 totals 13 residues. Per germline, CDR1 MNHEY and CDR2 SVGEGT. Here the CDR3 reads CASSYGGGTEAFF. The CDR3 coding sequence is TGTGCCAGCAGTTACGGGGGGGGGACTGAAGCTTTCTTT.

The chain employs TRBV4-1 and TRBJ1-5, with 7 nucleotides matching TRBD1. The germline CDR1 and CDR2 sequences are MGHRA and YSYEKL. The CDR3 loop spans 18 amino acids. V lost 4 bases, J lost 0 bases, and 12 bases stayed unmatched. CDR3 sequence reads: CASSPGIRGEDSNQPQHF. CDR3 coding DNA: TGCGCCAGCAGCCCAGGCATCAGGGGGGAGGATAGCAATCAGCCCCAGCATTTT.

The chain carries TRBV7-6 and TRBJ2-7; 13 bases map to TRBD2. The V and J ends lost 5 bases and 6 bases, in that order; junction bases with no gene match: 7. Germline CDR1 SGHVS, CDR2 FNYEAQ. This CDR3 has 15 residues. CDR3 sequence: CASSRGLAGEGEQYF. The CDR3 DNA reads TGTGCCAGCAGCCGCGGACTAGCGGGAGAGGGCGAGCAGTACTTC.

The sample holds one count of this clone. V usage is TRBV7-9 and J usage is TRBJ1-2; D ambiguous. This CDR3 spans 13 amino acids. Trimming took off 5 bases at V and 2 bases at J, with 9 bases between the two ends. Germline-derived CDR1 and CDR2 are SEHNR and FQNEAQ (reference sequence). CDR3 sequence (DNA): TGTGCCAGCAGCCCCCAAGCGAACTATGGCTACACCTTC. This translates into CASSPQANYGYTF. Full variable domain (remainder filled in from reference TRBV7-9 and TRBJ1-2): DTGVSQNPRHKITKRGQNVTFRCDPISEHNRLYWYRQTLGQGPEFLTYFQNEAQLEKSRLLSDRFSAERPKGSFSTLEIQRTEQGDSAMYLCASSPQANYGYTFGSGTRLTVV.

The V and J genes are TRBV5-1 and TRBJ1-1; TRBD1 agrees at 8 bases. In germline, CDR1 is SGHRS, CDR2 YFSETQ. V was clipped by 3 bases and J by 4 bases; unmatched bases: 11. The CDR3 covers 16 residues. CDR3 sequence (DNA): TGCGCCAGCAGCTGGCGGTCAGGGGGCGAGGGCACTGAAGCTTTCTTT. It translates to CASSWRSGGEGTEAFF.

The rearrangement links TRBV6-5 to TRBJ1-1, with D maybe TRBD1 (6 bases). The CDR3 is made up of 14 amino acids. The germline gives CDR1 MNHEY, CDR2 SVGAGI. The V and J ends lost 7 bases and 2 bases respectively, with 14 bases between them. CDR3 sequence: CASKNRVANTEAFF. Here the CDR3 DNA reads TGTGCCAGCAAAAACAGGGTTGCAAACACTGAAGCTTTCTTT.

This chain connects TRBV7-9 to TRBJ1-2; 10 nucleotides match TRBD1. From germline, CDR1 is SEHNR and CDR2 FQNEAQ (reference sequence). Losses at the gene ends were 1 base for V and 6 bases for J; bases not matched to a gene: 11. This CDR3 region has 17 residues. The CDR3 here is CASSLDRQGAPVDGYTF. The CDR3 nucleotides read TGTGCCAGCAGCTTAGATAGACAGGGGGCGCCGGTGGATGGCTACACCTTC. Together with reference TRBV7-9 and TRBJ1-2, the CDR3 gives the full variable domain: DTGVSQNPRHKITKRGQNVTFRCDPISEHNRLYWYRQTLGQGPEFLTYFQNEAQLEKSRLLSDRFSAERPKGSFSTLEIQRTEQGDSAMYLCASSLDRQGAPVDGYTFGSGTRLTVV.

The chain carries TRBV7-9 and TRBJ2-5; possibly TRBD2 for D (6 bases). The CDR3 has 14 residues. Germline V gene sequence: CDR1 SEHNR, CDR2 FQNEAQ (reference sequence). V lost 5 bases and J lost 1, with 11 bases in between. The CDR3 here is CASSLGGTQETQYF. CDR3 nucleotide sequence: TGTGCCAGCAGCCTCGGCGGGACCCAAGAGACCCAGTACTTC.

This clone was seen once. V usage is TRBV2 and J usage is TRBJ1-5; TRBD1 agrees at 10 bases. Germline V gene lookup returns CDR1 SNHLY and CDR2 FYNNEI. The V gene end was trimmed by 6 bases and the J gene end by 6 bases; junction bases not matched to a gene: 8. The CDR3 spans 15 residues. CDR3 nucleotide sequence: TGTGCCAGCAGACCCGGGACAGGGGATATTCAGCCCCAGCATTTT. Translated, it gives CASRPGTGDIQPQHF.

The genes are TRBV5-5 and TRBJ2-5; 8 nucleotides agree with TRBD2. Germline values: CDR1 SGHKS, CDR2 YYEKEE (reference sequence). This CDR3 is 14 amino acids long. With V trimmed by 4 bases and J by 6 bases, 8 bases remained unmatched. CDR3 sequence (DNA): TGTGCCAGCAGCCCCGCTAGCGGGTACAAGACCCAGTACTTC. Translation: CASSPASGYKTQYF.